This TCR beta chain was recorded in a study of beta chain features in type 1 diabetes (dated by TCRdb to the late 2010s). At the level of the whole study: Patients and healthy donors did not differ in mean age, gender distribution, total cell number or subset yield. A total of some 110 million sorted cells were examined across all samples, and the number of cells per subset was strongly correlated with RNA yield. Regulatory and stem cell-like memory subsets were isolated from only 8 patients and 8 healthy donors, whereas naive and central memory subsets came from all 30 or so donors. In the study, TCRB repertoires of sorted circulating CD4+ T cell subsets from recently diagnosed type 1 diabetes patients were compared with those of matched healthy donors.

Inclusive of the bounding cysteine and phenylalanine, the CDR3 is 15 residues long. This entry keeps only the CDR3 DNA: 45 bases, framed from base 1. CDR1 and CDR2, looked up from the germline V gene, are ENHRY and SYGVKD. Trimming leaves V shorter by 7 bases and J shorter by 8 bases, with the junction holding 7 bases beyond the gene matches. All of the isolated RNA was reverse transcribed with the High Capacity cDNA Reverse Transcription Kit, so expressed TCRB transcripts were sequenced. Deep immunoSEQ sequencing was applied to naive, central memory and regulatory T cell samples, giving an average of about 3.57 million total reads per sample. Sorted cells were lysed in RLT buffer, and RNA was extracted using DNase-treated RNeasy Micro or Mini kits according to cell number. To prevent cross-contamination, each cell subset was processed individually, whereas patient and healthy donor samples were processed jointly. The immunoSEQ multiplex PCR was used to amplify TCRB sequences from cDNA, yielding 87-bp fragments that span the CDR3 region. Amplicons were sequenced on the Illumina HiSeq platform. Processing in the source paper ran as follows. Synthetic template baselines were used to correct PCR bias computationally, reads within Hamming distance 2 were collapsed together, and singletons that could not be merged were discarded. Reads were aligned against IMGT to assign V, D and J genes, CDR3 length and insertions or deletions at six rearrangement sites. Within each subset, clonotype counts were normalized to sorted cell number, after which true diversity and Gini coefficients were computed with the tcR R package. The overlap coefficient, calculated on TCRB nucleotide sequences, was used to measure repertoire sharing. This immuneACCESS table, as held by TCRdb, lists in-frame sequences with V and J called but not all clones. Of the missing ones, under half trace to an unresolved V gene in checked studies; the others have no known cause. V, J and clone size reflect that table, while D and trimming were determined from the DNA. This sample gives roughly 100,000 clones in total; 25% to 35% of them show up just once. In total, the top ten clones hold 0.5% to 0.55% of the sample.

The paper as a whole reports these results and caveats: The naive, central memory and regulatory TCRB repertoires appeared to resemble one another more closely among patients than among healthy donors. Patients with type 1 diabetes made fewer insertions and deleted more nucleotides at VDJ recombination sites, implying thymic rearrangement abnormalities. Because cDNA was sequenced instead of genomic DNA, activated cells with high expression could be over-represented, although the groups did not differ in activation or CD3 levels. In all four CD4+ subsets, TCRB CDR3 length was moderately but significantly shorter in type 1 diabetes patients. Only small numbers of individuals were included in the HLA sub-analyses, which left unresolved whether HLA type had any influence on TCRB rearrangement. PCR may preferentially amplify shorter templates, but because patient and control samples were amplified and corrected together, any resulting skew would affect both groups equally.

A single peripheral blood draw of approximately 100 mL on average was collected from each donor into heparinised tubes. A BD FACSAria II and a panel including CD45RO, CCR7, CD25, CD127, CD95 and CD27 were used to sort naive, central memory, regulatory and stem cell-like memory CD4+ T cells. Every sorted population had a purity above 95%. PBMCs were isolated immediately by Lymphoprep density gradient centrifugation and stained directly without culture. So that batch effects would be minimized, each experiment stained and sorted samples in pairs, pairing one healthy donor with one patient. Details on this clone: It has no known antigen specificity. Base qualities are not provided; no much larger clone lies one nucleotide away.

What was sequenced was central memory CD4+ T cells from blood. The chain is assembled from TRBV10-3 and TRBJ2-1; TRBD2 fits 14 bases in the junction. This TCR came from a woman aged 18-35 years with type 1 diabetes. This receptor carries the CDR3 CAIKRLAGGVDEQFF. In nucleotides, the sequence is TGTGCCATCAAGCGACTAGCGGGAGGGGTCGATGAGCAGTTCTTC.